This TCR beta chain was identified in a study of CD8 T cells in Susac syndrome. RNA totalling about 0.45 to 1 ug underwent reverse transcription with random hexamers. Via MiXCR, TCRdb re-called the immunoSEQ multiplex PCR reads, giving one row per CDR3 protein. The table has 100,000 to 150,000 distinct CDR3 sequences, over 75% seen once. Trimming stripped 7 bases from V and 3 bases from J, with 6 bases between. Germline-derived CDR1 and CDR2 are SEHNR and FQNEAQ (reference sequence). The CDR3 is 11 residues long. CD8+ and CD4+ T cells taken from blood had their TCR beta sequenced. Negative isolation was used for CD8+ and CD4+ T cells and FACS enrichment for TEMRA cells.

The sample taken for sequencing was CD8+ T cells from PBMCs. The sequence derives from a human donor with multiple sclerosis. V usage is TRBV7-9 and J usage is TRBJ1-2; D is undetermined. Written as DNA, the CDR3 is TGTGCCAGCACCAAGGACTATGGCTACACCTTC. It codes for CASTKDYGYTF.